These T cell receptor beta chains were read from a single sample in a study of blood T cell repertoires in COVID-19. Using immunoSEQ multiplex PCR, the repertoire was profiled, and TCRdb retains in-frame clones only, with some absent. The sample comprises 50,000 to 65,000 clones, 72% of which are singletons, and approximately 4.8% rests with the top ten. Material: peripheral blood. The receptors stem from a woman between 65 and 79 years old with COVID-19, enrolled during active disease. CDR3s include the opening cysteine and the closing phenylalanine or tryptophan. D genes are given only for firm matches. Clone size, where shown, is once, few, many, or a class for clones that have expanded.

CASSEGGGNQPQHF TGTGCCAGCAGTGAAGGGGGCGGAAATCAGCCCCAGCATTTT - TRBJ1-5 TRBV2 few
CASSPVRFSGRGWTGELFF TGTGCCAGTAGCCCCGTTAGGTTTAGCGGGAGAGGATGGACCGGGGAGCTGTTTTTT TRBD2 TRBJ2-2 TRBV19 -
CASSLNRGLQETQYF TGTGCCAGCTCACTGAACAGGGGGCTCCAAGAGACCCAGTACTTC TRBD1 TRBJ2-5 TRBV18 -
CASSRSRGGIYEQYF TGTGCCAGTAGCAGATCCAGGGGCGGAATCTACGAGCAGTACTTC - TRBJ2-7 TRBV19 few
CASSLDPGLGQPQHF TGTGCCAGCAGCTTAGATCCGGGATTGGGCCAGCCCCAGCATTTT - TRBJ1-5 TRBV11-2 -
CASSFSGGGETQYF TGTGCCAGCAGCTTTAGCGGGGGGGGAGAGACCCAGTACTTC TRBD2 TRBJ2-5 TRBV5-6 -
CASSQGDNLNYGYTF TGCGCCAGCAGCCAAGGGGACAATCTAAACTATGGCTACACCTTC - TRBJ1-2 TRBV4-3 once
CASSRGEQISSGANVLTF TGTGCCAGCAGCCGGGGGGAGCAAATAAGCTCTGGGGCCAACGTCCTGACTTTC TRBD2 TRBJ2-6 TRBV5-5 -
CASSERGGAVTDTQYF TGTGCCAGCAGTGAACGGGGGGGGGCCGTGACAGATACGCAGTATTTT TRBD2 TRBJ2-3 TRBV25-1 -
CASSLTSRLTGELFF TGTGCCAGCAGCTTGACTAGCAGGTTGACCGGGGAGCTGTTTTTT TRBD2 TRBJ2-2 TRBV7-6 -
CASSPSGSSYNEQFF TGTGCCAGCAGCCCCAGCGGAAGCTCCTACAATGAGCAGTTCTTC - TRBJ2-1 TRBV2 medium-sized
CASSSPSGSAAGELFF TGTGCTAGCAGCTCGCCTAGCGGGAGTGCTGCCGGGGAGCTGTTTTTT TRBD2 TRBJ2-2 TRBV7-7 -
CASSPSGGATEAFF TGTGCCAGCAGCCCCTCGGGAGGGGCCACTGAAGCTTTCTTT - TRBJ1-1 TRBV3-1/TRBV3-2 -
CASSFRTGHGYTF TGTGCCAGCAGTTTTCGGACAGGCCATGGCTACACCTTC TRBD1 TRBJ1-2 TRBV12-3/TRBV12-4 -
CASSPTRQGEVYGYTF TGTGCCAGCTCACCCACCAGACAGGGGGAAGTATATGGCTACACCTTC TRBD1 TRBJ1-2 TRBV18 -
CASSLIGSEQYF TGTGCCAGCAGCTTAATCGGTTCCGAGCAGTACTTC - TRBJ2-7 TRBV7-2 -
CASSPPSGGDNEQFF TGTGCCAGCTCACCACCCAGCGGGGGGGACAATGAGCAGTTCTTC TRBD2 TRBJ2-1 TRBV18 -
CASSLGTGGEQYF TGTGCCAGCAGCTTAGGGACAGGCGGCGAGCAGTACTTC TRBD1 TRBJ2-7 TRBV7-8 once
CASSYSTRDNEKLFF TGTGCCAGCTCATATAGTACCAGGGATAATGAAAAACTGTTTTTT - TRBJ1-4 TRBV18 -
CASSLIDNQPQHF TGTGCCAGCAGCTTAATAGACAATCAGCCCCAGCATTTT - TRBJ1-5 TRBV7-2 -
CASSVEDRRAEAFF TGTGCCAGCAGCGTCGAGGACAGGCGAGCTGAAGCTTTCTTT TRBD1 TRBJ1-1 TRBV9 -
CASSIGANGDIQYF TGTGCCAGTAGTATAGGGGCCAACGGGGACATTCAGTACTTC - TRBJ2-4 TRBV19 -
CASSIEDRGTQYF TGTGCCAGTAGTATAGAGGACAGGGGGACCCAGTACTTC TRBD1 TRBJ2-5 TRBV19 once
CASSKILAAKNTEAFF TGTGCCAGCAGCAAGATATTGGCAGCGAAGAACACTGAAGCTTTCTTT - TRBJ1-1 TRBV21-1 once
CASSRLFRGGCYNEQFF TGTGCCAGCAGCAGACTTTTTCGGGGGGGCTGCTACAATGAGCAGTTCTTC - TRBJ2-1 TRBV21-1 -
CASSLDRGYDSPLHF TGTGCCAGCAGCCTAGACAGGGGATACGATTCACCCCTCCACTTT TRBD1 TRBJ1-6 TRBV5-4 many
CASSGTGVTEAFF TGTGCCAGTAGTGGGACAGGGGTCACTGAAGCTTTCTTT TRBD1 TRBJ1-1 TRBV19 -
CASEDRPFPNQPQHF TGTGCCAGCGAAGACAGGCCTTTCCCGAATCAGCCCCAGCATTTT - TRBJ1-5 TRBV6-5 -
CASSQFRGGGYNEQFF TGTGCCAGCAGCCAATTCCGGGGGGGCGGGTACAATGAGCAGTTCTTC TRBD2 TRBJ2-1 TRBV7-8 -
CASGLEAGTGGTGELFF TGTGCTAGTGGTTTGGAGGCCGGGACAGGTGGAACCGGGGAGCTGTTTTTT TRBD1 TRBJ2-2 TRBV12-5 -
CASSFNPTGLMNTEAFF TGTGCCAGCAGCTTCAACCCGACAGGGCTTATGAACACTGAAGCTTTCTTT TRBD1 TRBJ1-1 TRBV7-6 -
CASSEGVYGYTF TGTGCCAGTAGTGAGGGGGTCTATGGCTACACCTTC - TRBJ1-2 TRBV19 -
CASSSPKRGGSDTQYF TGTGCCAGCAGCTCACCAAAGCGGGGGGGCTCAGATACGCAGTATTTT TRBD2 TRBJ2-3 TRBV9 -
CASSLGLGQGTEAFF TGTGCCAGCAGCTTAGGGCTGGGGCAGGGAACTGAAGCTTTCTTT - TRBJ1-1 TRBV5-4 -
CASSVEQGMNTEAFF TGTGCCAGCAGCGTAGAGCAGGGGATGAACACTGAAGCTTTCTTT - TRBJ1-1 TRBV9 -
CASSRGYDTDGYTF TGTGCCAGTAGCCGCGGGTACGACACGGATGGCTACACCTTC - TRBJ1-2 TRBV19 -